The next 32 T cell receptor beta chains were all read from a single sample in a study of shared clonotypes between healthy human individuals. This table comes from immunoSEQ multiplex PCR, and its TCRdb copy is limited to in-frame clones, with some not included. This repertoire shows a few million clones, more than 90% found once; its top ten account for around 0.14%. The sequenced material came from naive CD4+ T cells sorted from blood. Subset noted: CD45RA+ positively selected. These receptors originate from a man aged 18 to 29 in good health.

This clone was observed once. This rearrangement joins TRBV29-1 to TRBJ2-1, with 16 bases fitting TRBD2. CDR3 length: 20 amino acids. The V segment lost 6 bases and the J segment 4 bases; nucleotides outside the gene matches: 18. Germline CDR1 SQVTM, CDR2 ANQGSEA. This chain's CDR3 is CSVEPIPGLAGGHGYNEQFF. The CDR3 DNA sequence: TGCAGCGTCGAACCTATACCGGGACTAGCGGGGGGGCATGGTTACAATGAGCAGTTCTTC.

The rearrangement links TRBV6-5 to TRBJ1-1, with TRBD1 matching over 10 bases. The CDR3 extends over 15 amino acids. V shed 5 bases and J 5 bases; nucleotides not matched to a gene: 8. Germline V CDR1 and CDR2: MNHEY, SVGAGI. The CDR3 reads CASSPRQGARTEAFF. CDR3 DNA sequence: TGTGCCAGCAGTCCCCGACAGGGGGCTCGGACTGAAGCTTTCTTT.

The chain links TRBV5-6 to TRBJ1-1; D gene ambiguous. CDR3 length: 15 residues. The germline V gene has CDR1 SGHDT and CDR2 YYEEEE. V was trimmed by 3 bases and J by 3 bases, leaving 15 bases between them. The CDR3 is CASSSSTRSYTEAFF. CDR3 nucleotide sequence: TGTGCCAGCAGCTCGAGCACACGCTCCTACACTGAAGCTTTCTTT. The variable domain in full, with the rest retrieved from reference TRBV5-6 and TRBJ1-1, is DAGVTQSPTHLIKTRGQQVTLRCSPKSGHDTVSWYQQALGQGPQFIFQYYEEEERQRGNFPDRFSGHQFPNYSSELNVNALLLGDSALYLCASSSSTRSYTEAFFGQGTRLTVV.

The genes are TRBV19 and TRBJ1-5; D might be TRBD1 (5 bases). Trimming pared 3 bases from V and 6 bases from J, leaving 15 bases between. The CDR3 runs 15 residues. Germline lookup yields CDR1 LNHDA and CDR2 SQIVND (reference sequence). The CDR3 DNA sequence: TGTGCCAGTAGTATTCTGGCAGGGTGGGGTCAGCCCCAGCATTTT. As protein: CASSILAGWGQPQHF.

The chain links TRBV6-1 to TRBJ1-4; 8 nucleotides line up with TRBD1. The CDR3 covers 14 residues. Germline V lookup: CDR1 MNHNS, CDR2 SASEGT. The trim removed 4 bases at V and 7 bases at J, leaving 5 bases unmatched. The CDR3 region has the DNA TGTGCCAGCAGTGGAGGACAGGGACCTGAAAAACTGTTTTTT. It specifies CASSGGQGPEKLFF.

The chain joins TRBV18 to TRBJ2-1; the match to TRBD2 covers 11 bases. Germline trimming cut 3 bases from V and 0 bases from J; bases unmatched to any gene: 13. This CDR3 comprises 20 residues. Germline V lookup: CDR1 KGHSH, CDR2 LQKENI. The CDR3 reads CASSPPGLAAPRSSYNEQFF. Here the CDR3 DNA reads TGTGCCAGCTCACCTCCGGGACTAGCGGCTCCTCGGAGCTCCTACAATGAGCAGTTCTTC.

The chain is built from TRBV6-1 and TRBJ1-2; tentative D call: TRBD1 (5 bases). This CDR3 region has 14 residues. The germline CDR1 and CDR2 sequences are MNHNS and SASEGT. The V end was cut by 10 bases, the J end by 2 bases, with 17 bases between. The CDR3 protein is CATVTSGGNYGYTF. CDR3 in DNA: TGTGCCACCGTCACCTCCGGGGGAAACTATGGCTACACCTTC.

The gene calls are TRBV5-4 and TRBJ2-3; possibly TRBD2 for D (6 bases). This CDR3 is built from 15 residues. The V end was cut by 4 bases, the J end by 2 bases, with 14 bases between. CDR1 SGHNT and CDR2 YYREEE come from the germline V gene (reference sequence). The DNA for the CDR3 is TGTGCCAGCAGCCCCTACGGGGGACTCACAGATACGCAGTATTTT. Translated, it gives CASSPYGGLTDTQYF.

V gene TRBV19 combines with J gene TRBJ1-5; no firm D call. CDR3 length equals 13 residues. Germline V gene sequence: CDR1 LNHDA, CDR2 SQIVND (reference sequence). The V and J ends lost 6 bases and 3 bases respectively, with 9 bases between them. This chain's CDR3 is CASSFGINQPQHF. The CDR3 DNA reads as TGTGCCAGTAGCTTTGGGATCAATCAGCCCCAGCATTTT.

The V gene is TRBV18, the J gene TRBJ1-2; weak D call: TRBD1 (6 bases). The CDR3 covers 14 residues. Germline V gene data show CDR1 as KGHSH and CDR2 as LQKENI. Trimming stripped 3 bases from V and 8 bases from J, with 16 bases between. CDR3 sequence reads: CASSPGANVGGYTF. CDR3 DNA: TGTGCCAGCTCACCGGGGGCCAACGTTGGGGGCTACACCTTC.

The chain employs TRBV4-2 and TRBJ1-1; D gene uncertain. The CDR3 length is 15 residues. The V end lost 4 bases, the J end lost 5 bases, and 17 bases lay between the germline ends. The V gene's germline CDR1 is LGHNA and CDR2 YNFKEQ. As DNA, the CDR3 is TGTGCCAGCAGCCCGGGCCTCCAAAAAGGAACTGAAGCTTTCTTT. Protein: CASSPGLQKGTEAFF.

This rearrangement joins TRBV11-2 to TRBJ2-1, with 8 bases lining up with TRBD2. CDR1 and CDR2 from the germline V gene are SGHAT and FQNNGV. Trimming cost V 5 bases and J 4 bases; bases outside gene matches: 7. The CDR3 runs to 15 residues. CDR3: CASSLPGLGYNEQFF. The CDR3 DNA reads TGTGCCAGCAGCCTACCGGGACTAGGGTACAATGAGCAGTTCTTC. The full variable domain, its missing parts supplied by reference TRBV11-2 and TRBJ2-1, is EAGVAQSPRYKIIEKRQSVAFWCNPISGHATLYWYQQILGQGPKLLIQFQNNGVVDDSQLPKDRFSAERLKGVDSTLKIQPAKLEDSAVYLCASSLPGLGYNEQFFGPGTRLTVL.

This clone was recorded only once. The CDR3 is CASSLGTGGSGYSNQPQHF. The CDR3, as DNA: TGTGCCAGCAGCTTAGGCACCGGGGGGTCGGGGTATAGCAATCAGCCCCAGCATTTT. The genes are TRBV7-9 and TRBJ1-5; TRBD1 might be the D (5 bases). V was shortened by 1 base and J by 0 bases, with 19 bases between the two germline ends. Germline V lookup: CDR1 SEHNR, CDR2 FQNEAQ (reference sequence). This CDR3 comprises 19 residues.

Turning to this clone: The sample has other DNA sequences that encode this CDR3 too. The rearrangement links TRBV29-1 to TRBJ1-1, with 8 bases fitting TRBD1. Trimming took 6 bases from V and 0 from J; bases not matched to a gene: 3. The CDR3 totals 13 residues. Germline V CDR1 and CDR2: SQVTM, ANQGSEA. This chain's CDR3 is CSVPGQVNTEAFF. DNA for the CDR3: TGCAGCGTCCCGGGACAGGTGAACACTGAAGCTTTCTTT.

The gene calls are TRBV7-3 and TRBJ2-3; a possible D gene is TRBD2 (7 bases). The CDR3 sequence is 15 residues long. With 5 bases removed from V and 6 bases from J, the gap between germline ends came to 18 bases. The germline V gene encodes CDR1 SGHTA and CDR2 FQGTGA. The CDR3 loop is CASSNGGRALDTQYF. The CDR3 DNA reads TGTGCCAGCAGCAACGGGGGGCGAGCTTTGGATACGCAGTATTTT.

The chain employs TRBV7-2 and TRBJ2-1; 8 bases match TRBD1. CDR3 length: 13 amino acids. In germline, CDR1 is SGHTA, CDR2 FQGNSA. The ends lost 3 bases at V and 13 bases at J; junction bases unmatched: 8. The CDR3 spells CASSFGQGRGQFF. The DNA for the CDR3 is TGTGCCAGCAGCTTTGGACAGGGAAGGGGCCAGTTCTTC.

V gene TRBV9 combines with J gene TRBJ2-3; no definite D call. The ends were cut back, 4 bases at V and 4 bases at J, with 19 bases in the middle. The CDR3 loop spans 16 amino acids. CDR1 and CDR2 from the germline V gene are SGDLS and YYNGEE. CDR3 residues: CASSPPGRADADTQYF. The DNA for the CDR3 is TGTGCCAGCAGCCCCCCCGGACGGGCGGATGCAGATACGCAGTATTTT.

J is TRBJ1-2 and V is TRBV4-1, with a tentative D call TRBD1 (6 bases). V shed 1 base and J shed 5 bases, with 11 bases lying between them. The CDR3 consists of 14 residues. Germline V gene data show CDR1 as MGHRA and CDR2 as YSYEKL. DNA of the CDR3: TGCGCCAGCAGCCAAGGGGGGACAACTTATGGCTACACCTTC. Translated: CASSQGGTTYGYTF.

The chain couples TRBV12-5 to TRBJ2-5; 9 bases are shared with TRBD2. The germline gives CDR1 LGHNT, CDR2 FRNRAP. V dropped 0 bases and J dropped 3; count of bases not matched to a gene: 5. The CDR3 length is 16 residues. CDR3 sequence: CASGLVLPSGKETQYF. The CDR3 bases are TGTGCTAGTGGTTTGGTACTTCCTAGCGGGAAAGAGACCCAGTACTTC.

This rearrangement joins TRBV5-4 to TRBJ2-1; 8 nucleotides line up with TRBD2. V dropped 4 bases and J dropped 7; count of bases not matched to a gene: 10. The CDR3 extends over 15 amino acids. Germline values: CDR1 SGHNT, CDR2 YYREEE (reference sequence). The CDR3 protein is CASSLISGIANEQFF. The CDR3 DNA follows: TGTGCCAGCAGCCTTATTAGCGGGATAGCGAATGAGCAGTTCTTC.

The rearrangement uses TRBV20-1 and TRBJ2-5, with D hard to call. Germline V gives CDR1 DFQATT, CDR2 SNEGSKA (reference sequence). This CDR3 comprises 11 residues. Trimming removed 6 bases at V and 4 bases at J, with 9 bases between. This CDR3 is CSAKKVETQYF. The CDR3 coding sequence is TGCAGTGCCAAAAAAGTAGAGACCCAGTACTTC.

With respect to this clone: The DNA is left out, because the CDR3 cannot be placed on it with certainty; the CDR3 is given as TCRdb lists it. The gene calls are TRBV21-1 and TRBJ2-2; the D call in the table, TRBD2, was not verified against the DNA. TRBV21-1 is designated a pseudogene. The CDR3 is 23 residues long, ends included. CDR3 amino acids: CASSKGKTYSAFGRGSNTGELFF.

The chain uses TRBV7-6 and TRBJ2-3; D gene ambiguous. Germline V CDR1 and CDR2: SGHVS, FNYEAQ. Trimming removed 5 bases at V and 2 bases at J, with 14 bases between. The CDR3 consists of 15 residues. This CDR3 reads CASSPSPRYTDTQYF. As DNA, the CDR3 is TGTGCCAGCAGCCCTTCCCCGCGGTACACAGATACGCAGTATTTT.

The chain combines TRBV14 with TRBJ2-7; unclear D gene. Between the trimmed V and J ends, which lost 4 bases and 2 bases, there was a span of 12 bases. This CDR3 has 14 residues. Germline loops: CDR1 SGHDN, CDR2 FVKESK. This CDR3 is CASSPQRIPYEQYF. The CDR3 bases are TGTGCCAGCAGCCCTCAGAGAATACCCTACGAGCAGTACTTC.

V usage is TRBV2 and J usage is TRBJ2-1; 11 nucleotides match TRBD2. Germline assignment: CDR1 SNHLY and CDR2 FYNNEI. The CDR3 is 20 amino acids. V lost 5 bases to trimming and J lost 5 bases; unmatched junction nucleotides: 20. In DNA, the CDR3 is TGTGCCAGCAGTTCCGCCTCGACTAGCGGGATGGTCGGGGACAACAATGAGCAGTTCTTC. Residues: CASSSASTSGMVGDNNEQFF.

The V and J genes are TRBV7-9 and TRBJ2-1; TRBD1 aligns across 7 bases. J gave up 2 bases and V 1 base, and 5 bases lay outside the gene matches. The CDR3 length is 16 residues. The germline V gene encodes CDR1 SEHNR and CDR2 FQNEAQ (reference sequence). CDR3 amino acids: CASSLVTGKAYNEQFF. CDR3 in DNA: TGTGCCAGCAGCTTAGTGACAGGGAAAGCCTACAATGAGCAGTTCTTC. The full variable domain, its missing parts supplied by reference TRBV7-9 and TRBJ2-1, is DTGVSQNPRHKITKRGQNVTFRCDPISEHNRLYWYRQTLGQGPEFLTYFQNEAQLEKSRLLSDRFSAERPKGSFSTLEIQRTEQGDSAMYLCASSLVTGKAYNEQFFGPGTRLTVL.

This clone was detected once. This chain connects TRBV5-1 to TRBJ2-5; D is possibly TRBD1 (6 bases). Germline V gives CDR1 SGHRS, CDR2 YFSETQ. V shed 4 bases and J shed 2 bases, with 12 bases lying between them. The CDR3 is 14 residues long. In nucleotides, the CDR3 is TGCGCCAGCAGCCCGGACAGATATCAAGAGACCCAGTACTTC. Protein sequence: CASSPDRYQETQYF. Full variable domain (rest looked up from reference TRBV5-1 and TRBJ2-5): KAGVTQTPRYLIKTRGQQVTLSCSPISGHRSVSWYQQTPGQGLQFLFEYFSETQRNKGNFPGRFSGRQFSNSRSEMNVSTLELGDSALYLCASSPDRYQETQYFGPGTRLLVL.

CDR3 coding DNA: TGTGCTAGTGGTTTGGTACTGGGGCAGGGGGACTACGAGCAGTACTTC. The encoded protein is CASGLVLGQGDYEQYF. V and J are TRBV12-5 and TRBJ2-7, with 7 bases matching TRBD1. The CDR3 is 16 amino acids. Germline V gene sequence: CDR1 LGHNT, CDR2 FRNRAP. V was pared by 0 bases and J by 3 bases, with 8 bases of the junction left unmatched.

The V gene is TRBV5-6, the J gene TRBJ1-5; 9 bases agree with TRBD1. Unmatched junction bases numbered 7, after V lost 4 bases and J lost 2 bases. CDR3 length: 16 residues. The germline gives CDR1 SGHDT, CDR2 YYEEEE. The DNA of the CDR3 is TGTGCCAGCAGCCTACGGACAGGGGTAGGCAATCAGCCCCAGCATTTT. This sequence encodes CASSLRTGVGNQPQHF.

This rearrangement joins TRBV27 to TRBJ2-7; D uncertain. This CDR3 is 15 amino acids long. CDR1 and CDR2 (germline): MNHEY, SMNVEV (reference sequence). Trimming took 4 bases from V and 0 from J, leaving 13 bases between them. The chain's CDR3 is CASSSLGPNSYEQYF. CDR3 coding DNA: TGTGCCAGCAGTTCTCTTGGGCCTAACTCCTACGAGCAGTACTTC.

The J gene is TRBJ2-7, the V gene TRBV19; D is perhaps TRBD1 (5 bases). Germline V CDR1 and CDR2: LNHDA, SQIVND (reference sequence). The CDR3 loop spans 13 amino acids. The V end was cut by 5 bases, the J end by 4 bases, with 12 bases between. CDR3 DNA sequence: TGTGCCAGTAGTCAGGGAAGGACATACGAGCAGTACTTC. Residues: CASSQGRTYEQYF. Together with reference TRBV19 and TRBJ2-7, the CDR3 gives the full variable domain: DGGITQSPKYLFRKEGQNVTLSCEQNLNHDAMYWYRQDPGQGLRLIYYSQIVNDFQKGDIAEGYSVSREKKESFPLTVTSAQKNPTAFYLCASSQGRTYEQYFGPGTRLTVT.

The chain carries TRBV6-4 and TRBJ2-6; D is possibly TRBD1 or TRBD2 (5 bases each). There are 15 residues in the CDR3. CDR1 and CDR2 from the germline V gene are MRHNA and SNTAGT. Trimming cost V 4 bases and J 2 bases, with 9 bases left between them. The CDR3 DNA sequence: TGTGCCAGCAGTGTCGGGACGGCTGGGGCCAACGTCCTGACTTTC. This sequence encodes CASSVGTAGANVLTF.